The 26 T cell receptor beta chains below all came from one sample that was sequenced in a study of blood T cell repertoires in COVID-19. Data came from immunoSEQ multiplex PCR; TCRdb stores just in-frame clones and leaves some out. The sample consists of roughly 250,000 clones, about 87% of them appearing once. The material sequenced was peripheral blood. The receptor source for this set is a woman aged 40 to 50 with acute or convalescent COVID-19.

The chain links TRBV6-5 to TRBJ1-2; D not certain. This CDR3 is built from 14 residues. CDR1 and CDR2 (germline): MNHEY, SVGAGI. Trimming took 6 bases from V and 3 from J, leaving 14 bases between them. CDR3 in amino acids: CASSPGGSDYGYTF. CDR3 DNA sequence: TGTGCCAGCAGCCCAGGAGGCTCGGACTATGGCTACACCTTC.

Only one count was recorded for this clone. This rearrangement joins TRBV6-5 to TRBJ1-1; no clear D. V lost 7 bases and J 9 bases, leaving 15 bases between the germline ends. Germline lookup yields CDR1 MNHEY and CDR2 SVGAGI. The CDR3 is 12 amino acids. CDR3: CASNTAGGKAFF. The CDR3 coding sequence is TGTGCCAGCAACACTGCTGGAGGGAAAGCTTTCTTT.

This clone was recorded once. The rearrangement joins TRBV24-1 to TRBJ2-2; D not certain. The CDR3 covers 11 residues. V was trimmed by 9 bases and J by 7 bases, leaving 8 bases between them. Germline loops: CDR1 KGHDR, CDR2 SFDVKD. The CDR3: CATESGGELFF. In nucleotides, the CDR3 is TGTGCCACCGAGTCTGGCGGGGAGCTGTTTTTT.

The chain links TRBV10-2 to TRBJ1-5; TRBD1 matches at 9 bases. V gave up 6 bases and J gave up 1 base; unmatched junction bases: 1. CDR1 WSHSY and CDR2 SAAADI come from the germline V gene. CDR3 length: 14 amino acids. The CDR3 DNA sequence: TGCGCCAGCAGGGACAGGGGAAGCAATCAGCCCCAGCATTTT. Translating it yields CASRDRGSNQPQHF.

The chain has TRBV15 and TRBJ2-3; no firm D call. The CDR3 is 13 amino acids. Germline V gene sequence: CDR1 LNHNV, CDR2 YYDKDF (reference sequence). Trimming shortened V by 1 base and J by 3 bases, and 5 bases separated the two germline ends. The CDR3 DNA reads TGTGCCACCAGCAGAGCCCTAACAGATACGCAGTATTTT. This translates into CATSRALTDTQYF.

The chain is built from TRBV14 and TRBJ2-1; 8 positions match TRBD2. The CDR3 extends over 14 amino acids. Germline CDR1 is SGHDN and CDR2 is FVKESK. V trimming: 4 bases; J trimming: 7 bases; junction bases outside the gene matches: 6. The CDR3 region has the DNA TGTGCCAGCAGCCGGGGACTAGTCCTGAATGAGCAGTTCTTC. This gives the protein CASSRGLVLNEQFF.

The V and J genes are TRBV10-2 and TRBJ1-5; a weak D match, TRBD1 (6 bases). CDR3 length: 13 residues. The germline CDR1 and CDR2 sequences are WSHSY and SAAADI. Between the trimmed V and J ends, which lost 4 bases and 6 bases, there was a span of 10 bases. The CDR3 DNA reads TGCGCCAGCAGTGCAGGGGTCGGTCAGCCCCAGCATTTT. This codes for CASSAGVGQPQHF.

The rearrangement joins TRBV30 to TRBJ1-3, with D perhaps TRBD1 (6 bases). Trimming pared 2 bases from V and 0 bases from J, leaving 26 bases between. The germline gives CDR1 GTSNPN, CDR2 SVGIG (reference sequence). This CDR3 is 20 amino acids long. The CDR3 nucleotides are TGTGCCTGGAGTTTCCGAGCAGGGGATTATGACAGGAGCTCTGGAAACACCATATATTTT. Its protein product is CAWSFRAGDYDRSSGNTIYF.

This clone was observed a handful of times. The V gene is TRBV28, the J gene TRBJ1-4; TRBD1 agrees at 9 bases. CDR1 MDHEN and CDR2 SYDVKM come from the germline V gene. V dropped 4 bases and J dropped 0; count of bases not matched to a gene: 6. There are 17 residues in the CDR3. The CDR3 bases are TGTGCCAGCAGTTCCGGGACAGGGAGGGCAACTAATGAAAAACTGTTTTTT. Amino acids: CASSSGTGRATNEKLFF.

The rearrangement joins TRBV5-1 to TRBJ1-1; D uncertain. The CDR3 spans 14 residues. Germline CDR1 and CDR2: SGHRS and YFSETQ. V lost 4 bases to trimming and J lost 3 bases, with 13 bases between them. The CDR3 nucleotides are TGCGCCAGCAGCCAAGAACACCAGGACACTGAAGCTTTCTTT. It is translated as CASSQEHQDTEAFF.

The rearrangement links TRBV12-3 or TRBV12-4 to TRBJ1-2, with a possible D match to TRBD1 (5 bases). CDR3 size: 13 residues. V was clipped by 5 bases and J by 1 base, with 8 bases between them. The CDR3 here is CASSLDSNYGYTF. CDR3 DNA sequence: TGTGCCAGCAGTCTAGACAGTAACTATGGCTACACCTTC.

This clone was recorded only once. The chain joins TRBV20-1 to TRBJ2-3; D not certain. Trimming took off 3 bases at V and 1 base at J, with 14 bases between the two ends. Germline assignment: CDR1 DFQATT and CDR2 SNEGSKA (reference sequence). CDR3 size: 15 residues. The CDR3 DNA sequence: TGCAGTGCTAGTGCACTTGAGCGCGGCACAGATACGCAGTATTTT. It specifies CSASALERGTDTQYF.

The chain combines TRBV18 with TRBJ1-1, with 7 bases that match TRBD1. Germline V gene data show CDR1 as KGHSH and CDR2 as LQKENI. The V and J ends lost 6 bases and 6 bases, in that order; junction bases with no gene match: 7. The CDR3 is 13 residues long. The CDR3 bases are TGTGCCAGCTCCCTAGGGGGCGCGGCTGAAGCTTTCTTT. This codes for CASSLGGAAEAFF.

DNA for the CDR3: TGTGCCAGCAGTCGGGATGTGAACACCGGGGAGCTGTTTTTT. This encodes CASSRDVNTGELFF. The chain combines TRBV6-5 with TRBJ2-2; perhaps TRBD2 as D (5 bases). The V end was cut by 5 bases, the J end by 1 base, with 8 bases between. This CDR3 region has 14 residues. The germline V gene has CDR1 MNHEY and CDR2 SVGAGI.

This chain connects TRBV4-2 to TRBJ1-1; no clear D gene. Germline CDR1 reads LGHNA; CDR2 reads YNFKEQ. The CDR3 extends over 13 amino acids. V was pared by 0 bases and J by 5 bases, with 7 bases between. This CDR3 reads CASSQDPVTEAFF. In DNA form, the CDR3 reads TGTGCCAGCAGCCAAGATCCCGTGACTGAAGCTTTCTTT.

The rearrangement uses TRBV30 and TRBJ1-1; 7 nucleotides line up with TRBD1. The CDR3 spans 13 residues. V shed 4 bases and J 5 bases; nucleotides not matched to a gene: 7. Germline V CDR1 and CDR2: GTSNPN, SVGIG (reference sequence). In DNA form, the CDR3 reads TGTGCCTGGACAAGGGGGCTGAGTACTGAAGCTTTCTTT. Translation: CAWTRGLSTEAFF.

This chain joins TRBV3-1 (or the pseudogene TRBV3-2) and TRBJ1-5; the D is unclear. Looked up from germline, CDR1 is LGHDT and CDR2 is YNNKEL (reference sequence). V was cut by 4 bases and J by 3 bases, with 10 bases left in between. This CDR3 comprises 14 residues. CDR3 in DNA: TGTGCCAGCAGCCTCCGGGAGACCAATCAGCCCCAGCATTTT. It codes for CASSLRETNQPQHF.

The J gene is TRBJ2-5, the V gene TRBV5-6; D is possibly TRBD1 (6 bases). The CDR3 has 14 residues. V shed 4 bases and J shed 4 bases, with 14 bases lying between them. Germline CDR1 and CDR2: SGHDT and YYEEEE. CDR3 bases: TGTGCCAGCAGCCCCCAGGGGTTCACAGAGACCCAGTACTTC. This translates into CASSPQGFTETQYF.

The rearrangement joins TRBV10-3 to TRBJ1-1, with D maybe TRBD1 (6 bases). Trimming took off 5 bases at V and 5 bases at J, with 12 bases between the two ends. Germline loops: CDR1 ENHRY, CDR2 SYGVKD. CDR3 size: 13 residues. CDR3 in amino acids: CAISSTGWTEAFF. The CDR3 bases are TGTGCCATCAGTTCCACAGGGTGGACTGAAGCTTTCTTT.

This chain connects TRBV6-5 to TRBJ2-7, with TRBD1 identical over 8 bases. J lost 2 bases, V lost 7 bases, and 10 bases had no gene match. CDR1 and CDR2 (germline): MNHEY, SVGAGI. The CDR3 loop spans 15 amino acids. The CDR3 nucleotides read TGTGCCAGCACCGAGGACAGGGTAGTTCCCTACGAGCAGTACGTC. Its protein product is CASTEDRVVPYEQYV.

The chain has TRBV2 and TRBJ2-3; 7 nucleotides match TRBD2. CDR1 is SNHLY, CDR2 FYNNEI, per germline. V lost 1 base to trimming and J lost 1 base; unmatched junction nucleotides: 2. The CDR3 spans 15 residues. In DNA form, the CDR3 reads TGTGCCAGCAGTGAAGGGGCGGGGGGCACAGATACGCAGTATTTT. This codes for CASSEGAGGTDTQYF.

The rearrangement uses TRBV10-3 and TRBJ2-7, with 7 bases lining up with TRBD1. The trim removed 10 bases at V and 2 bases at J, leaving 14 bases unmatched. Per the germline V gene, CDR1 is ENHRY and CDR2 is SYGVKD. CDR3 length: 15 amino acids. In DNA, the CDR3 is TGTGCCAACTACCAATTAAGACAGGGCACCTACGAGCAGTACGTC. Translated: CANYQLRQGTYEQYV.

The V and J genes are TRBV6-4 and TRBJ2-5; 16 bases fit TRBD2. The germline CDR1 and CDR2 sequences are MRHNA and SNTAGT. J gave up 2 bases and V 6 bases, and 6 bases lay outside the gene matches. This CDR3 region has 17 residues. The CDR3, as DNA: TGTGCCAGCAGCTCGGGACTAGCGGGGGGGCCTCAAGAGACCCAGTACTTC. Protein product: CASSSGLAGGPQETQYF.

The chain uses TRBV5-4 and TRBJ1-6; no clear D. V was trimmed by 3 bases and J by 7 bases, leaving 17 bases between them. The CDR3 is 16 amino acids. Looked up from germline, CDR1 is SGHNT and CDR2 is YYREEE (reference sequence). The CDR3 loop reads CASSSGGLAGNSPLHF. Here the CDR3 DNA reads TGTGCCAGCAGCTCGGGAGGGTTGGCGGGGAATTCACCCCTCCACTTT.

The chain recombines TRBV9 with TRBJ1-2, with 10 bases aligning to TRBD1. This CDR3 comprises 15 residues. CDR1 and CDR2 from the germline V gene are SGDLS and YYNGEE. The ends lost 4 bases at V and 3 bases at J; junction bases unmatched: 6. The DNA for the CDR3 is TGTGCCAGCAGCTTGGGGACAGGGGTAGACTATGGCTACACCTTC. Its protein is CASSLGTGVDYGYTF.

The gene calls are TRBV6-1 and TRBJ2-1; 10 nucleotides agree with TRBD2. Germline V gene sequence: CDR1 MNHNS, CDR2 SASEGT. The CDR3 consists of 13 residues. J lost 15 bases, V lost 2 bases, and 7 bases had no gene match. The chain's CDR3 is CASSEFPSGGLFF. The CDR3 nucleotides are TGTGCCAGCAGTGAATTCCCTAGCGGGGGCCTGTTCTTC.